Each of the 12 T cell receptor beta chains below was sequenced from the same sample in a study of OX40 agonist ivuxolimab in advanced cancers. Using immunoSEQ multiplex PCR, the repertoire was profiled, and TCRdb retains in-frame clones only, with some absent. The data show over 50,000 clones, about 88% seen once. The input for sequencing was CD4+ or CD8+ T cells sorted from blood, taken in a trial of the OX40 agonist ivuxolimab. Source of these receptors: an adult with an advanced solid tumor such as melanoma, head and neck, liver or kidney cancer.

This chain joins TRBV7-9 and TRBJ2-3; a weak D match, TRBD1 (5 bases). CDR1 and CDR2 from the germline V gene are SEHNR and FQNEAQ (reference sequence). V was trimmed by 3 bases and J by 3 bases, leaving 13 bases between them. The CDR3 length is 15 residues. CDR3 sequence: CASSFGQGQTDTQYF. As DNA, the CDR3 is TGTGCCAGCAGCTTTGGGCAGGGCCAAACAGATACGCAGTATTTT.

J is TRBJ2-5 and V is TRBV5-1, with TRBD1 matching 9 bases. J gave up 4 bases and V 2 bases, and 9 bases lay outside the gene matches. This CDR3 has 16 residues. CDR1 and CDR2 (germline): SGHRS, YFSETQ. The chain's CDR3 is CASSFRTGAPLETQYF. The CDR3 region has the DNA TGCGCCAGCAGCTTCAGGACAGGGGCCCCTCTAGAGACCCAGTACTTC.

The chain uses TRBV28 and TRBJ2-1; tentatively, D is TRBD2 (6 bases). CDR1 MDHEN and CDR2 SYDVKM come from the germline V gene. Trimming removed 2 bases at V and 6 bases at J, with 14 bases between. The CDR3 spans 15 residues. CDR3 in amino acids: CASSLGGPLGNEQFF. The CDR3 nucleotides read TGTGCCAGCAGTTTAGGAGGGCCTCTTGGCAATGAGCAGTTCTTC.

The chain combines TRBV7-3 with TRBJ2-5; TRBD1 might be the D (5 bases). V gave up 3 bases and J gave up 4 bases, with 9 bases separating them. Looked up from germline, CDR1 is SGHTA and CDR2 is FQGTGA. The CDR3 loop spans 13 amino acids. CDR3 in amino acids: CASSFDRGETQYF. CDR3 sequence (DNA): TGTGCCAGCAGCTTCGACAGAGGAGAGACCCAGTACTTC.

The J gene is TRBJ2-1, the V gene TRBV7-9, with 9 bases aligning to TRBD2. The V and J ends lost 4 bases and 8 bases, in that order; junction bases with no gene match: 3. The V gene's germline CDR1 is SEHNR and CDR2 FQNEAQ (reference sequence). CDR3 length: 13 residues. CDR3: CASSYGTSHEQFF. Written as DNA, the CDR3 is TGTGCCAGCAGCTATGGGACTAGCCATGAGCAGTTCTTC.

This chain connects TRBV5-1 to TRBJ2-3; 9 bases are shared with TRBD1. Germline V lookup: CDR1 SGHRS, CDR2 YFSETQ. Trimming at V came to 0 bases and at J to 3 bases, leaving 5 bases not matched to a gene. The CDR3 sequence is 16 residues long. The CDR3 DNA reads as TGCGCCAGCAGCTTGGGGACAGGGGCGAAGACAGATACGCAGTATTTT. Its translation is CASSLGTGAKTDTQYF.

The chain couples TRBV7-3 to TRBJ2-2, with no clear D. Germline V gene sequence: CDR1 SGHTA, CDR2 FQGTGA. This CDR3 spans 13 amino acids. V was clipped by 5 bases and J by 3 bases, with 7 bases between them. This CDR3 reads CASSDPYTGELFF. CDR3 in DNA: TGTGCCAGCAGCGATCCATACACCGGGGAGCTGTTTTTT.

The V gene is TRBV7-6, the J gene TRBJ1-1; 9 bases are shared with TRBD1. Germline V gives CDR1 SGHVS, CDR2 FNYEAQ. J was trimmed by 3 bases and V by 4 bases; bases with no gene match: 6. The CDR3 has 15 residues. CDR3 nucleotide sequence: TGTGCCAGCAGCTCGACAGGGGGTTTCGACACTGAAGCTTTCTTT. It is translated as CASSSTGGFDTEAFF.

The V call is TRBV4-2, the J call TRBJ1-5; D is ambiguous. The CDR3 loop spans 16 amino acids. Germline lookup yields CDR1 LGHNA and CDR2 YNFKEQ. V was shortened by 1 base and J by 7 bases, with 17 bases between the two germline ends. The CDR3 sequence is CASSQGEGFLGQPQHF. CDR3 coding DNA: TGTGCCAGCAGCCAAGGGGAGGGATTCCTGGGACAGCCCCAGCATTTT.

The V gene is TRBV5-1, the J gene TRBJ2-3, with 11 bases that match TRBD1. The J segment lost 4 bases and the V segment lost 4 bases, leaving 2 bases of the junction unmatched. The germline V gene encodes CDR1 SGHRS and CDR2 YFSETQ. The CDR3 is 14 amino acids. The CDR3 DNA reads as TGCGCCAGCAGCCGGACAGGGGGCGCAGATACGCAGTATTTT. As protein: CASSRTGGADTQYF.

The chain carries TRBV7-9 and TRBJ2-5; D unresolved. Germline V lookup: CDR1 SEHNR, CDR2 FQNEAQ (reference sequence). V was cut by 0 bases and J by 4 bases, with 12 bases left in between. The CDR3 loop spans 15 amino acids. For the CDR3, the DNA is TGTGCCAGCAGCTTAGCGGGCGCCCTTGGAGAGACCCAGTACTTC. Translated, it gives CASSLAGALGETQYF.

About this clone itself: One end of the junction fails to match germline, which may point to a read error. The rearrangement joins TRBV7-7 to TRBJ2-3; D assignment may be TRBD1 or TRBD2 (5 bases each). This CDR3 spans 15 amino acids. Germline V gene data show CDR1 as SSHAT and CDR2 as FNYEAQ (reference sequence). The CDR3 reads CASSRTPRETDTQYF. The DNA for the CDR3 is TGTGCTAGCAGCAGAACCCCCAGGGAGACAGATACGCAGTATTTT.